This T cell receptor beta chain comes out of a study of metastatic and nonmetastatic thyroid tumors (TCRdb year 2020). Regarding the research as a whole: The researchers compared repertoires between peripheral blood samples and tumor or nodule tissue samples from patients with malignant or benign thyroid disease.

What the work shows at the level of the full study, not this receptor alone: TCR beta diversity was reported as significantly higher in malignant tumors than in benign nodules, in both blood and tumor samples.

No treatment had been received by any patient before thyroid surgery. Using T-cell receptor beta sequencing, the researchers looked back retrospectively at clinical samples from patients, gathered between about 2011 and 2018. This clone is medium-sized (0.01 to 0.1%) in its sample. Which antigen it targets is not known. There are no base qualities to consult, and no much larger clone falls within one base. Other DNA variants within this sample encode the same CDR3. Libraries came from PCR. Sequencer: Illumina HiSeq 4000. The TCR beta-chain CDR3 region of each patient was profiled by high-throughput sequencing. For the original study's pipeline: A classifier to discriminate distant-metastatic papillary thyroid cancer patients was built from CDR3 differences across clinicopathological groups. The Shannon index was used to assess repertoire diversity, and the Morisita-Horn index was used to assess tumor-blood repertoire similarity. TCRdb handled the public reads itself, with Q25 trimming in fastp and clone calling in MiXCR, and kept productive beta chains. TCRdb assigned the V and J calls; the authors' analysis was not used. This sample holds tens of thousands of clones; 20% to 25% were observed only once. The leading ten clones occupy around 4.5% of the sample.

Sequences LNHDA (CDR1) and SQIVND (CDR2) are obtained from the germline V gene (reference sequence). Trimming removed 4 bases from V and 5 bases from J; the gene matches leave 5 bases unexplained. Spanning cysteine to phenylalanine, the CDR3 consists of 13 amino acids. The sequence is cut down to CDR3 DNA, 39 bases in frame from base 1. This clonotype was sampled from a female donor with papillary thyroid cancer or a benign thyroid nodule (not recorded which). Some clones in this sample may be carry-over from other donors' samples. Rearrangement joined TRBV19 to TRBJ2-7, and 7 junctional nucleotides match TRBD2. Sequencing was carried out using adjacent normal tissue. CDR3 region: CASSRGTTHEQYF. At the DNA level, the sequence is TGTGCCAGTAGTAGGGGGACTACCCACGAGCAGTACTTC.